Below are 24 T cell receptor beta chains sequenced from a single sample in a study of CD8 T cells in Susac syndrome. After extraction with the RNeasy kit, roughly 0.5 to 1 ug of the RNA was reverse transcribed using random hexamers. TCRdb re-derived calls from the immunoSEQ multiplex PCR reads in MiXCR, one entry per CDR3 protein. Of approximately 190,000 distinct CDR3 sequences listed, 90% to 95% are singletons. The sequenced sample consisted of CD4+ T cells from PBMCs. These TCRs come from a human donor with multiple sclerosis.

V gene TRBV4-2 combines with J gene TRBJ2-7; D may be TRBD1 (6 bases). CDR1 and CDR2 (germline): LGHNA, YNFKEQ. Trimming pared 1 base from V and 0 bases from J, leaving 13 bases between. The CDR3 has 16 residues. As DNA, the CDR3 is TGTGCCAGCAGCCAAGTTAGACAGGCCGACTCCTACGAGCAGTACTTC. It codes for CASSQVRQADSYEQYF.

The V and J genes are TRBV24-1 and TRBJ2-7; D call uncertain. Germline V gene data show CDR1 as KGHDR and CDR2 as SFDVKD. V was clipped by 2 bases and J by 6 bases, with 10 bases between them. The CDR3 has 13 amino acids. CDR3 residues: CATSDWGRPEQYF. CDR3 nucleotide sequence: TGTGCCACCAGTGATTGGGGTAGGCCCGAGCAGTACTTC.

The V call is TRBV30, the J call TRBJ1-5; D perhaps matches TRBD1 (5 bases). From germline, CDR1 is GTSNPN and CDR2 SVGIG (reference sequence). The V gene lost 2 bases and the J gene lost 7 bases, with 24 bases spanning the gap. CDR3 length: 17 residues. The CDR3 sequence is CAWSQGRGWAKGQPQHF. CDR3 nucleotides: TGTGCCTGGAGTCAAGGGAGAGGATGGGCCAAGGGGCAGCCCCAGCATTTT.

This chain connects TRBV12-5 to TRBJ1-3; no clear D gene. V was cut by 3 bases and J by 8 bases, with 8 bases left in between. The CDR3 consists of 12 residues. Germline loops: CDR1 LGHNT, CDR2 FRNRAP. The CDR3 coding sequence is TGTGCTAGTGGTTTCGACGGTTACACCATATATTTT. Translating gives CASGFDGYTIYF. Based on the CDR3 plus reference TRBV12-5 and TRBJ1-3, the full variable domain is DARVTQTPRHKVTEMGQEVTMRCQPILGHNTVFWYRQTMMQGLELLAYFRNRAPLDDSGMPKDRFSAEMPDATLATLKIQPSEPRDSAVYFCASGFDGYTIYFGEGSWLTVV.

The J gene is TRBJ1-2, the V gene TRBV20-1, with D uncertain. Per the germline V gene, CDR1 is DFQATT and CDR2 is SNEGSKA (reference sequence). The CDR3 loop spans 13 amino acids. V gave up 5 bases and J gave up 3 bases, with 13 bases separating them. In nucleotides, the CDR3 is TGCAGTGCTGGACTTCGAACCGACTATGGCTACACCTTC. It encodes CSAGLRTDYGYTF.

J is TRBJ1-1 and V is TRBV29-1; no clear D gene. Germline loops: CDR1 SQVTM, CDR2 ANQGSEA. Trimming removed 1 base from V and 3 bases from J, with 9 bases in between. This CDR3 spans 13 amino acids. The CDR3 DNA reads TGCAGCGTTGAAGGGCCCGCTTACACTGAAGCTTTCTTT. Amino acid sequence: CSVEGPAYTEAFF.

The gene calls are TRBV3-1 and TRBJ2-7; no reliable D call. CDR1 and CDR2 from the germline V gene are LGHDT and YNNKEL (reference sequence). Trimming left V 2 bases short and J 8 bases short, with 13 bases between. The length of the CDR3 is 13 residues. CDR3 in amino acids: CASSQQAPTKQYF. The CDR3 nucleotides read TGTGCCAGCAGCCAACAGGCACCTACGAAGCAGTACTTC.

The chain has TRBV23-1 and TRBJ2-7; D is unresolved. TRBV23-1 is an ORF for which the function is uncertain. V dropped 0 bases and J dropped 5 bases, with 5 bases sitting between them. The CDR3 is 12 residues long. The CDR3 protein is CASSQSEDEQYF. The CDR3 DNA reads TGCGCCAGCAGTCAATCGGAAGACGAGCAGTACTTC.

The J gene is TRBJ2-4, the V gene TRBV2, with D unresolved. Germline-derived CDR1 and CDR2 are SNHLY and FYNNEI. This CDR3 region has 12 residues. V lost 4 bases and J lost 5, with 6 bases in between. CDR3 DNA sequence: TGTGCCAGCAGTGGTGAGGAAAACATTCAGTACTTC. Encoded protein: CASSGEENIQYF.

The gene calls are TRBV5-1 and TRBJ2-5; possible D gene TRBD2, 6 bases. Germline loops: CDR1 SGHRS, CDR2 YFSETQ. This CDR3 is 16 amino acids long. Trimming removed 0 bases from V and 5 bases from J, with 17 bases in between. The CDR3: CASSLASLDYVETQYF. In DNA form, the CDR3 reads TGCGCCAGCAGCTTGGCCTCCTTGGACTACGTGGAGACCCAGTACTTC.

The gene calls are TRBV6-5 and TRBJ1-2; no definite D call. With 0 bases removed from V and 7 bases from J, the gap between germline ends came to 21 bases. This CDR3 spans 17 amino acids. From germline, CDR1 is MNHEY and CDR2 SVGAGI. CDR3 in DNA: TGTGCCAGCAGTTACTCCCCTTTTAAGCCTCGAGAGGCTGGCTACACCTTC. It codes for CASSYSPFKPREAGYTF.

In this sample, this clonotype turned up once. This sequence joins TRBV6-5 and TRBJ2-3, with a weak D call TRBD1 (6 bases). V shed 7 bases and J shed 2 bases, with 16 bases lying between them. The V gene's germline CDR1 is MNHEY and CDR2 SVGAGI. CDR3 size: 15 residues. CDR3 sequence: CASKQTGQSTDTQYF. The CDR3, as DNA: TGTGCCAGCAAACAAACTGGACAGTCCACAGATACGCAGTATTTT.

The chain is built from TRBV7-8 and TRBJ2-3, with D perhaps TRBD2 (5 bases). This CDR3 comprises 15 residues. Trimming took off 2 bases at V and 2 bases at J, with 11 bases between the two ends. Germline V gene sequence: CDR1 SGHVS, CDR2 FQNEAQ. The DNA of the CDR3 is TGTGCCAGCAGCTTAAGGGAGTCACACACAGATACGCAGTATTTT. It translates to CASSLRESHTDTQYF.

The chain carries TRBV3-1 and TRBJ2-7; 15 bases agree with TRBD2. The CDR3 is 16 residues long. CDR1 and CDR2 from the germline V gene are LGHDT and YNNKEL (reference sequence). Losses at the gene ends were 4 bases for V and 3 bases for J; bases not matched to a gene: 4. CDR3 region: CASSPGLAGGLYEQYF. The CDR3 DNA sequence: TGTGCCAGCAGCCCGGGACTAGCGGGAGGTCTCTACGAGCAGTACTTC.

The chain couples TRBV20-1 to TRBJ1-1; TRBD1 might be the D (6 bases). The CDR3 contains 15 residues. The V end was cut by 3 bases, the J end by 4 bases, with 18 bases between. The germline gives CDR1 DFQATT, CDR2 SNEGSKA (reference sequence). The CDR3 loop is CSASRAPGVGTEAFF. The DNA of the CDR3 is TGCAGTGCTAGTCGGGCGCCAGGGGTGGGCACTGAAGCTTTCTTT.

This chain joins TRBV20-1 and TRBJ2-3, with 8 bases lining up with TRBD2. Germline V CDR1 and CDR2: DFQATT, SNEGSKA (reference sequence). The CDR3 loop spans 17 amino acids. V dropped 5 bases and J dropped 0; count of bases not matched to a gene: 13. The DNA of the CDR3 is TGCAGTGCTTTCCGATACCAATTAGCGGGAAGCACAGATACGCAGTATTTT. This encodes CSAFRYQLAGSTDTQYF.

The chain couples TRBV30 to TRBJ2-3; perhaps TRBD1 as D (5 bases). From germline, CDR1 is GTSNPN and CDR2 SVGIG (reference sequence). The CDR3 totals 13 residues. CDR3 protein: CAQAGSSTDTQYF. CDR3 nucleotides: TGTGCACAGGCCGGGTCCAGCACAGATACGCAGTATTTT.

The CDR3 nucleotides are TGTGCCAGCAGCCAAAAGGACAGGGGCCAGCCCCAGCATTTT. It codes for CASSQKDRGQPQHF. This chain links TRBV27 with TRBJ1-5, with 9 bases lining up with TRBD1. CDR3 size: 14 residues. CDR1 and CDR2 from the germline V gene are MNHEY and SMNVEV (reference sequence). The V segment lost 6 bases and the J segment 7 bases; nucleotides outside the gene matches: 7.

The V call is TRBV12-3 or TRBV12-4, the J call TRBJ2-3; TRBD1 agrees at 9 bases. The length of the CDR3 is 15 residues. The J segment lost 2 bases and the V segment lost 2 bases, leaving 2 bases of the junction unmatched. The CDR3 sequence: CASSLRDRVTDTQYF. CDR3 nucleotides: TGTGCCAGCAGTTTACGGGACAGGGTCACAGATACGCAGTATTTT.

V usage is TRBV7-2 and J usage is TRBJ1-4; TRBD1 is a possible D gene (5 bases). The CDR3 is 17 residues long. V was clipped by 0 bases and J by 5 bases, with 16 bases between them. The germline V gene has CDR1 SGHTA and CDR2 FQGNSA. CDR3 in DNA: TGTGCCAGCAGCTTAGCGGGGGTGATCGGGTCCAATGAAAAACTGTTTTTT. Encoded protein: CASSLAGVIGSNEKLFF.

The V call is TRBV9, the J call TRBJ2-2; TRBD1 agrees at 9 bases. There are 16 residues in the CDR3. After removal of 4 bases from V and 3 bases from J, the junction contained 7 bases not matched to a gene. Germline V gene data show CDR1 as SGDLS and CDR2 as YYNGEE. CDR3 nucleotides: TGTGCCAGCAGCCCTCAGGGGACAGGGTACACCGGGGAGCTGTTTTTT. Protein: CASSPQGTGYTGELFF. The full variable domain, completed using reference TRBV9 and TRBJ2-2, is DSGVTQTPKHLITATGQRVTLRCSPRSGDLSVYWYQQSLDQGLQFLIQYYNGEERAKGNILERFSAQQFPDLHSELNLSSLELGDSALYFCASSPQGTGYTGELFFGEGSRLTVL.

The chain joins TRBV3-1 to TRBJ1-1; 7 positions agree with TRBD1. This CDR3 spans 13 amino acids. With V trimmed by 4 bases and J by 5 bases, 4 bases remained unmatched. From germline, CDR1 is LGHDT and CDR2 YNNKEL (reference sequence). The DNA of the CDR3 is TGTGCCAGCAGCCGGGACAGTCGGACTGAAGCTTTCTTT. It translates to CASSRDSRTEAFF.

The chain couples TRBV7-9 to TRBJ1-1; D not certain. Trimming stripped 1 base from V and 7 bases from J, with 7 bases between. The germline CDR1 and CDR2 sequences are SEHNR and FQNEAQ (reference sequence). There are 12 residues in the CDR3. DNA of the CDR3: TGTGCCAGCAGCTTAGAAACGATTGAAGCTTTCTTT. As protein: CASSLETIEAFF.

The chain recombines TRBV7-8 with TRBJ1-1; a weak D match, TRBD1 (5 bases). Per germline, CDR1 SGHVS and CDR2 FQNEAQ. This CDR3 spans 15 amino acids. V lost 0 bases and J 4 bases, leaving 12 bases between the germline ends. CDR3 nucleotide sequence: TGTGCCAGCAGCTTAGCCCTGTCAGGGAGCACTGAAGCTTTCTTT. Its translation: CASSLALSGSTEAFF.